This TCR beta chain comes out of a study of blood T cell repertoires in COVID-19. Sequencing was performed with immunoSEQ multiplex PCR; in TCRdb, only in-frame clones are kept and a portion is missing. The sample lists approximately 240,000 clones, just over 90% occurring once. Germline V lookup: CDR1 SGHRS, CDR2 YFSETQ. The CDR3 runs 15 residues. With 2 bases clipped from V and 5 bases from J, the junction kept 8 bases outside the gene matches. The TCR originated in a woman aged 18-29 years who had recovered from COVID-19. The chain combines TRBV5-1 with TRBJ2-3; 7 bases match TRBD2. The material sequenced was PBMCs or T cells enriched from blood (not recorded which). CDR3 nucleotide sequence: TGCGCCAGCAGCTTTAACGGGAGGCGGGGAGATACGCAGTATTTT. It specifies CASSFNGRRGDTQYF. Complete variable domain (other parts from reference TRBV5-1 and TRBJ2-3): KAGVTQTPRYLIKTRGQQVTLSCSPISGHRSVSWYQQTPGQGLQFLFEYFSETQRNKGNFPGRFSGRQFSNSRSEMNVSTLELGDSALYLCASSFNGRRGDTQYFGPGTRLTVL.